Here is one TCR beta chain with its context. Its antigen is currently unknown. These data originate in a study of cytomegalovirus exposure and HLA in healthy donors. The wider study: The roughly 670 first-cohort repertoires shared a platform with the 130 or so validation repertoires, as reported in a later analysis. Broader study findings: It was reported that the classifier diagnosed cytomegalovirus status with high specificity and sensitivity in both the original and validation cohorts. The TCR clusters that emerged in the first cohort tended, a later analysis found, to co-occur in the 95 to 150 validation repertoires.

Trimming removed 2 bases at V and 1 base at J, with 20 bases between. The CDR3 is made up of 18 amino acids. Germline V gene data show CDR1 as LGHNA and CDR2 as YSLEER. Only in-frame clones appear in the TCRdb table, and some are missing; sequencing was by immunoSEQ multiplex PCR. The sample lists 200,000 to 300,000 clones; around nine tenths were seen once. Sequencing was done on a sample of PBMCs. This TCR was sampled from a young man in good health and CMV-seronegative. The chain is built from TRBV4-3 and TRBJ2-5, with TRBD2 as a possible D gene (6 bases). The CDR3 DNA is TGCGCCAGCAGCCAATTGGATGCTGGGGGGTATCTCCAAGAGACCCAGTACTTC. This translates into CASSQLDAGGYLQETQYF.